These 26 T cell receptor beta chains were sequenced from one sample in a study of early T cells in non-severe SARS-CoV-2 infection. MiXCR, applied by TCRdb to the 5' RACE reads, yields one record per CDR3 protein. The data show about 64,000 distinct CDR3 sequences, roughly 9% seen once. This specimen was whole blood, taken at baseline. These receptors came from an adult who was a healthcare worker with PCR-confirmed SARS-CoV-2 infection or an uninfected control (not recorded which).

The sample holds a few counts of this clonotype. V usage is TRBV5-1 and J usage is TRBJ2-1; D is perhaps TRBD1 (6 bases). Trimming stripped 7 bases from V and 5 bases from J, with 22 bases between. Per germline, CDR1 SGHRS and CDR2 YFSETQ. This CDR3 is built from 16 residues. The CDR3 DNA follows: TGCGCCAGCTACCCAGATCGCAGGGGCGTAGACAATGAGCAGTTCTTC. As protein: CASYPDRRGVDNEQFF.

This clonotype turned up a few times. This chain connects TRBV19 to TRBJ2-7; D is ambiguous. The V and J ends lost 4 bases and 2 bases respectively, with 12 bases between them. The CDR3 is made up of 14 amino acids. The germline gives CDR1 LNHDA, CDR2 SQIVND (reference sequence). The CDR3 region has the DNA TGTGCCAGTAGTACATCTAGTGGCGCCTACGAGCAGTACTTC. It encodes CASSTSSGAYEQYF. Variable domain in full (rest from reference TRBV19 and TRBJ2-7): DGGITQSPKYLFRKEGQNVTLSCEQNLNHDAMYWYRQDPGQGLRLIYYSQIVNDFQKGDIAEGYSVSREKKESFPLTVTSAQKNPTAFYLCASSTSSGAYEQYFGPGTRLTVT.

A few counts support this clonotype. This chain joins TRBV24-1 and TRBJ2-3; 7 nucleotides agree with TRBD1. The germline CDR1 and CDR2 sequences are KGHDR and SFDVKD. The length of the CDR3 is 15 residues. The V and J ends lost 8 bases and 2 bases, in that order; junction bases with no gene match: 9. The CDR3 DNA reads TGTGCCACCACCCCCAGGACAGGCAACACAGATACGCAGTATTTT. Its translation: CATTPRTGNTDTQYF.

The chain is built from TRBV7-9 and TRBJ1-6; D remains ambiguous. Germline V gene lookup returns CDR1 SEHNR and CDR2 FQNEAQ (reference sequence). There are 14 residues in the CDR3. V lost 5 bases, J lost 4 bases, and 9 bases lay in between. The CDR3 sequence is CASSPWGYNSPLHF. DNA of the CDR3: TGTGCCAGCAGCCCCTGGGGTTATAATTCACCCCTCCACTTT.

This clonotype was counted a few times. J is TRBJ1-3 and V is TRBV7-8, with a possible D match to TRBD1 (5 bases). V dropped 1 base and J dropped 3 bases, with 13 bases sitting between them. The CDR3 extends over 16 amino acids. Germline values: CDR1 SGHVS, CDR2 FQNEAQ. The CDR3 nucleotides read TGTGCCAGCAGCTTAGTTTTGGGGGATTATGGAAACACCATATATTTT. Translating gives CASSLVLGDYGNTIYF.

The V and J genes are TRBV7-2 and TRBJ2-6; D is unresolved. Germline assignment: CDR1 SGHTA and CDR2 FQGNSA. The CDR3 extends over 16 amino acids. V lost 1 base, J lost 0 bases, and 7 bases lay in between. In nucleotides, the CDR3 is TGTGCCAGCAGCTTAGGCGCAGGCTCTGGGGCCAACGTCCTGACTTTC. Amino acids: CASSLGAGSGANVLTF.

The genes are TRBV18 and TRBJ2-7; D remains unclear. Trimming pared 3 bases from V and 0 bases from J, leaving 12 bases between. The CDR3 is 15 amino acids. Germline lookup yields CDR1 KGHSH and CDR2 LQKENI. CDR3 loop: CASSPSTGGSYEQYF. The CDR3 DNA reads as TGTGCCAGCTCACCCTCGACCGGCGGCTCCTACGAGCAGTACTTC.

V and J are TRBV11-3 and TRBJ1-6; D is possibly TRBD1 (5 bases). The CDR3 spans 13 residues. Germline CDR1 reads SGHNT; CDR2 reads YENEEA. Between the trimmed V and J ends, which lost 5 bases and 6 bases, there was a span of 8 bases. CDR3 sequence reads: CASSGTPNSPLHF. CDR3 DNA sequence: TGTGCCAGCAGCGGGACTCCTAATTCACCCCTCCACTTT.

The V call is TRBV5-1, the J call TRBJ2-3; TRBD1 aligns across 11 bases. The CDR3 has 16 residues. V trimming: 4 bases; J trimming: 1 base; junction bases outside the gene matches: 5. Germline CDR1 and CDR2: SGHRS and YFSETQ. The CDR3 DNA is TGCGCCAGCAGCCGACGGACAGGGGGCGGCACAGATACGCAGTATTTT. Encoded protein: CASSRRTGGGTDTQYF.

CDR3 sequence reads: CASSLDIGAGGLNIQYF. CDR3 DNA: TGTGCCAGCAGCTTAGATATAGGAGCGGGAGGGTTAAACATTCAGTACTTC. The V call is TRBV11-2, the J call TRBJ2-4, with 10 nucleotides matching TRBD2. This CDR3 is built from 17 residues. Germline V CDR1 and CDR2: SGHAT, FQNNGV. The trim removed 0 bases at V and 6 bases at J, leaving 8 bases unmatched.

The sample holds many counts of this clonotype. This sequence joins TRBV6-2 or TRBV6-3 and TRBJ2-5; no clear D. Trimming took 7 bases from V and 0 from J, leaving 9 bases between them. Germline V lookup: CDR1 MNHEY, CDR2 SVGEGT. The CDR3 consists of 13 residues. The CDR3 sequence: CASTEPNQETQYF. CDR3 nucleotide sequence: TGTGCCAGCACGGAGCCCAACCAAGAGACCCAGTACTTC.

This sequence joins TRBV13 and TRBJ1-6; D not resolved. Germline values: CDR1 PRHDT, CDR2 FYEKMQ (reference sequence). CDR3 length: 15 amino acids. Between the trimmed V and J ends, which lost 0 bases and 7 bases, there was a span of 10 bases. The CDR3 DNA follows: TGTGCCAGCAGCTTAGGTGTGACGTTGAATTCACCCCTCCACTTT. Its protein is CASSLGVTLNSPLHF.

This chain links TRBV2 with TRBJ2-3; D tentatively fits TRBD1 or TRBD2 (7 bases each). Germline loops: CDR1 SNHLY, CDR2 FYNNEI. The length of the CDR3 is 14 residues. The V gene lost 8 bases and the J gene lost 2 bases, with 14 bases spanning the gap. CDR3 coding DNA: TGTGCCAGCGCAGGGGGGGACACCACAGATACGCAGTATTTT. Amino acids: CASAGGDTTDTQYF.

The sample holds many counts of this clonotype. The chain employs TRBV6-2 or TRBV6-3 and TRBJ2-2; 8 positions agree with TRBD2. The trim removed 4 bases at V and 5 bases at J, leaving 6 bases unmatched. The CDR3 covers 15 residues. Germline-derived CDR1 and CDR2 are MNHEY and SVGEGT. CDR3: CASSSGTRWTGELFF. The CDR3 DNA reads as TGTGCCAGCAGTTCCGGGACTAGATGGACCGGGGAGCTGTTTTTT.

This clonotype was seen a handful of times. The CDR3 here is CASSETTSNQPQHF. DNA of the CDR3: TGCGCCAGCAGTGAGACGACAAGCAATCAGCCCCAGCATTTT. The V gene is TRBV10-2, the J gene TRBJ1-5; D uncertain. Germline CDR1 WSHSY, CDR2 SAAADI. V was shortened by 2 bases and J by 1 base, with 6 bases between the two germline ends. The CDR3 loop spans 14 amino acids.

This chain uses TRBV6-5 with TRBJ1-5; D is unclear. With 6 bases removed from V and 3 bases from J, the gap between germline ends came to 12 bases. Germline CDR1 reads MNHEY; CDR2 reads SVGAGI. This CDR3 has 14 residues. CDR3 DNA: TGTGCCAGCAGCCCCTTAGGGATCAATCAGCCCCAGCATTTT. Protein sequence: CASSPLGINQPQHF.

This clonotype was found a few times. This sequence joins TRBV29-1 and TRBJ2-7; perhaps TRBD2 as D (5 bases). Germline V gene lookup returns CDR1 SQVTM and CDR2 ANQGSEA. The CDR3 totals 12 residues. Deletions cut 3 bases from V and 12 bases from J, with 18 bases between. The CDR3 reads CSVESAAARRYF. CDR3 DNA sequence: TGCAGCGTTGAGTCGGCAGCGGCTCGTCGGTACTTC.

The CDR3 reads CASSQVAGGRTDTQYF. The CDR3 nucleotides are TGCGCCAGCAGCCAAGTAGCGGGAGGGAGGACAGATACGCAGTATTTT. This chain joins TRBV4-3 and TRBJ2-3, with TRBD2 identical over 11 bases. With 1 base clipped from V and 3 bases from J, the junction kept 3 bases outside the gene matches. Germline CDR1 and CDR2: LGHNA and YSLEER. The CDR3 totals 16 residues.

The CDR3 sequence: CSARDPKGPNYSPLHF. The CDR3 DNA is TGCAGTGCTAGAGATCCCAAGGGCCCGAATTATTCACCCCTCCACTTT. The V call is TRBV20-1, the J call TRBJ1-6, with D uncertain. CDR3 size: 16 residues. The germline CDR1 and CDR2 sequences are DFQATT and SNEGSKA (reference sequence). Trimming took 0 bases from V and 8 from J, leaving 17 bases between them.

This clonotype has only a few counts. The chain combines TRBV29-1 with TRBJ2-7; the match to TRBD1 covers 9 bases. J gave up 6 bases and V 4 bases, and 13 bases lay outside the gene matches. CDR3 size: 15 residues. The germline V gene encodes CDR1 SQVTM and CDR2 ANQGSEA. CDR3 DNA: TGCAGCGTTGGGGTCTACCTGGACAGGGGTACCGAGCAGTACTTC. This gives the protein CSVGVYLDRGTEQYF.

This clonotype was counted between two and nine times. Here the CDR3 reads CSASRPPNTEAFF. As DNA, the CDR3 is TGCAGTGCTAGCCGGCCACCGAACACTGAAGCTTTCTTT. The gene calls are TRBV20-1 and TRBJ1-1; D not resolved. This CDR3 spans 13 amino acids. Germline assignment: CDR1 DFQATT and CDR2 SNEGSKA (reference sequence). The V and J ends lost 3 bases and 1 base respectively, with 9 bases between them.

The chain is built from TRBV7-9 and TRBJ1-6; maybe TRBD1 (5 bases). The germline V gene encodes CDR1 SEHNR and CDR2 FQNEAQ (reference sequence). The germline V and J ends were trimmed by 6 bases and 10 bases, with 13 bases remaining between them. The CDR3 is 13 residues long. The chain's CDR3 is CASRGVDGSPLHF. DNA of the CDR3: TGTGCCAGCAGAGGGGTAGATGGCTCACCCCTCCACTTT.

There are a few counts of this clonotype. The chain is built from TRBV27 and TRBJ2-7; 7 nucleotides agree with TRBD1. The CDR3 sequence is 17 residues long. Germline lookup yields CDR1 MNHEY and CDR2 SMNVEV (reference sequence). Trimming at V came to 6 bases and at J to 3 bases, leaving 17 bases not matched to a gene. For the CDR3, the DNA is TGTGCCAGCAGATCCCGACTTCCCGGGACAGTTTTCTACGAGCAGTACTTC. Protein sequence: CASRSRLPGTVFYEQYF.

In this sample, this clonotype turned up many times. The rearrangement uses TRBV2 and TRBJ2-7, with D possibly TRBD1 on 5 matching bases. The CDR3 is made up of 15 amino acids. The V gene lost 7 bases and the J gene lost 5 bases, with 21 bases spanning the gap. The germline gives CDR1 SNHLY, CDR2 FYNNEI. The chain's CDR3 is CASILTPFRVNEQYF. DNA of the CDR3: TGTGCCAGCATCCTAACCCCATTCAGGGTTAACGAGCAGTACTTC.

This clonotype was seen at least ten times. The chain is built from TRBV28 and TRBJ1-1; weak D call: TRBD1 (5 bases). The length of the CDR3 is 15 residues. V was trimmed by 4 bases and J by 2 bases, leaving 14 bases between them. Germline-derived CDR1 and CDR2 are MDHEN and SYDVKM. CDR3 nucleotide sequence: TGTGCCAGCAGTTCCCCCGGGACGGTAAACACTGAAGCTTTCTTT. Translation: CASSSPGTVNTEAFF.

The rearrangement joins TRBV11-2 to TRBJ2-2; D unresolved. Germline V lookup: CDR1 SGHAT, CDR2 FQNNGV. The CDR3 sequence is 14 residues long. Trimming removed 2 bases at V and 6 bases at J, with 10 bases between. The CDR3 protein is CASSLILGPGELFF. The DNA for the CDR3 is TGTGCCAGCAGCTTAATCCTTGGCCCCGGGGAGCTGTTTTTT.